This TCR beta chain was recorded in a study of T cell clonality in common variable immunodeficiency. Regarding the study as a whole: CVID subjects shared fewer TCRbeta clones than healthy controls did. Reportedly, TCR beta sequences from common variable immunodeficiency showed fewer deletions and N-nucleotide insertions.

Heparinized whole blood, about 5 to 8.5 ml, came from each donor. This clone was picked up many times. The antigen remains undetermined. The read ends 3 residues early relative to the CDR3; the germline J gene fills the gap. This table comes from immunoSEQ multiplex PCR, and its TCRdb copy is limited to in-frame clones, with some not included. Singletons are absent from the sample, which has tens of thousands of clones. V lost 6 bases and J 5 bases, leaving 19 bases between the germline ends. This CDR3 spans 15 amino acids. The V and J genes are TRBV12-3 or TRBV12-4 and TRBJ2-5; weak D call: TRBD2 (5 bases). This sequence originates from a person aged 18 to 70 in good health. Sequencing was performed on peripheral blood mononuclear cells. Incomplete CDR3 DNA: TGTGCCAGCAGCCCCCACCCCGGGCCGGGGGAGACC. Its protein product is CASSPHPGPGET. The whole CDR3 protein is CASSPHPGPGETQYF.